This passage covers 18 T cell receptor beta chains from one sample sequenced in a study of T cells in Graves' hyperthyroidism and ophthalmopathy. TCR beta CDR3 regions were amplified from RNA. First-round RT-PCR of the TCR CDR3 relied on the HTBI primer set. TCRdb analysed the multiplex PCR reads with MiXCR anew, one entry per CDR3 protein. The repertoire includes a few hundred thousand distinct CDR3 sequences, 15% to 17% of them detected once, and 28% sits in the top ten. Sequenced: blood. These receptors were taken from a woman aged 18-29 years with Graves' hyperthyroidism that later progressed to Graves' ophthalmopathy.

This clonotype was found a few times. J is TRBJ1-5 and V is TRBV28, with TRBD1 as a possible D gene (6 bases). The length of the CDR3 is 17 residues. Trimming cost V 1 base and J 6 bases, with 19 bases left between them. Germline-derived CDR1 and CDR2 are MDHEN and SYDVKM. Written as DNA, the CDR3 is TGTGCCAGCAGTTTATACCCGGGAGGGGGGGTAGGTCAGCCCCAGCATTTT. Translating gives CASSLYPGGGVGQPQHF.

In this sample, this clonotype turned up a few times. Here the CDR3 reads CAISSRDRGGEQYF. The CDR3 DNA reads as TGTGCCATCAGTTCTCGGGACAGGGGGGGCGAGCAGTACTTC. The genes are TRBV10-3 and TRBJ2-7; 11 positions match TRBD1. This CDR3 comprises 14 residues. V trimming: 5 bases; J trimming: 6 bases; junction bases outside the gene matches: 6. The germline V gene has CDR1 ENHRY and CDR2 SYGVKD.

This clonotype was picked up a small number of times. The chain joins TRBV9 to TRBJ2-1, with 11 bases matching TRBD2. Germline V CDR1 and CDR2: SGDLS, YYNGEE. Trimming cost V 3 bases and J 4 bases; bases outside gene matches: 15. This CDR3 is built from 19 residues. The CDR3 DNA reads TGTGCCAGCAGCGCTGGGGGTATGAGAACTAGCGGGGGTTACAATGAGCAGTTCTTC. Translated: CASSAGGMRTSGGYNEQFF.

This clonotype was counted only a few times. The chain has TRBV19 and TRBJ1-2; 7 bases fit TRBD1. The germline V gene encodes CDR1 LNHDA and CDR2 SQIVND (reference sequence). Losses at the gene ends were 8 bases for V and 4 bases for J; bases not matched to a gene: 7. The CDR3 sequence is 13 residues long. CDR3 amino acids: CASGQERVYGYTF. Written as DNA, the CDR3 is TGTGCCAGTGGACAGGAGAGGGTCTATGGCTACACCTTC.

For this clonotype: The junction and the germline gene differ at one end; a read error may be behind it. The V and J genes are TRBV7-9 and TRBJ2-5; D gene uncertain. This CDR3 is built from 16 residues. The germline V gene encodes CDR1 SEHNR and CDR2 FQNEAQ (reference sequence). The CDR3: CASSLKGREKGETQCF. The CDR3 DNA sequence: TGTGCCAGCAGCTTAAAAGGCCGTGAAAAAGGAGAGACCCAGTGCTTC.

This clonotype was observed many times. V gene TRBV24-1 combines with J gene TRBJ2-5; D is unresolved. Trimming removed 3 bases at V and 2 bases at J, with 6 bases between. The CDR3 is 13 amino acids. Looked up from germline, CDR1 is KGHDR and CDR2 is SFDVKD. The CDR3 reads CATSDREQETQYF. The CDR3 DNA reads as TGTGCCACCAGTGATAGGGAACAAGAGACCCAGTACTTC.

For this clonotype: The junction does not match germline at one end; this may be a read error. The chain uses TRBV2 and TRBJ2-3, with D unclear. The CDR3 runs to 13 residues. Germline CDR1 and CDR2: SNHLY and FYNNEI. This CDR3 is CASGEGRTDTQYF. In DNA form, the CDR3 reads TGTGCCAGCGGTGAAGGACGAACAGATACGCAGTATTTT.

In its sample, this clonotype was seen many times. The rearrangement uses TRBV18 and TRBJ2-7; TRBD2 matches at 11 bases. From germline, CDR1 is KGHSH and CDR2 LQKENI. The length of the CDR3 is 14 residues. J lost 6 bases, V lost 3 bases, and 4 bases had no gene match. Here the CDR3 DNA reads TGTGCCAGCTCACCTACTAGCGGGAGTGGCGAGCAGTACTTC. Residues: CASSPTSGSGEQYF.

This clonotype was recorded a few times. The CDR3 DNA sequence: TGTGCCAGCAGCTTCGCCATCACGAGCTCCTACAATGAGCAGTTCTTC. Translated: CASSFAITSSYNEQFF. The chain uses TRBV7-9 and TRBJ2-1, with D unclear. The V end lost 3 bases, the J end lost 0 bases, and 12 bases lay between the germline ends. The CDR3 runs to 16 residues. Germline V CDR1 and CDR2: SEHNR, FQNEAQ (reference sequence).

This sequence joins TRBV5-6 and TRBJ2-1; 7 bases fit TRBD1. V was clipped by 4 bases and J by 10 bases; unmatched bases: 11. The germline V gene has CDR1 SGHDT and CDR2 YYEEEE. This CDR3 contains 14 residues. CDR3 loop: CASSPYRGSREQFF. The CDR3 DNA reads TGTGCCAGCAGCCCCTACAGGGGAAGTCGGGAGCAGTTCTTC.

The chain uses TRBV10-3 and TRBJ1-1, with D hard to call. The CDR3 consists of 12 residues. Germline V lookup: CDR1 ENHRY, CDR2 SYGVKD. The ends were cut back, 10 bases at V and 4 bases at J, with 13 bases in the middle. As DNA, the CDR3 is TGTGCCACCCGAATAGGAGGCACTGAAGCTTTCTTT. Protein product: CATRIGGTEAFF.

In this sample, this clonotype turned up a few times. The V and J genes are TRBV7-2 and TRBJ2-5, with 7 nucleotides matching TRBD2. The V segment lost 3 bases and the J segment 3 bases; nucleotides outside the gene matches: 13. The CDR3 loop spans 17 amino acids. Germline-derived CDR1 and CDR2 are SGHTA and FQGNSA. The CDR3 DNA is TGTGCCAGCAGCTTTCGCCCACCGGGACTAATCGAAGAGACCCAGTACTTC. Its protein product is CASSFRPPGLIEETQYF.

The chain links TRBV14 to TRBJ2-5; D is ambiguous. Germline V gene sequence: CDR1 SGHDN, CDR2 FVKESK. V lost 4 bases, J lost 5 bases, and 11 bases lay in between. This CDR3 has 13 amino acids. The CDR3 DNA is TGTGCCAGCAGCCTAAAAGCCAGGGAGACCCAGTACTTC. It is translated as CASSLKARETQYF.

This clonotype was seen ten or more times. The V call is TRBV12-3 or TRBV12-4, the J call TRBJ1-1; no firm D call. This CDR3 region has 14 residues. V gave up 3 bases and J gave up 5 bases, with 13 bases separating them. Here the CDR3 DNA reads TGTGCCAGCAGTTTTCGGGGTGGCCGGACTGAAGCTTTCTTT. Residues: CASSFRGGRTEAFF.

The chain recombines TRBV20-1 with TRBJ2-1; maybe TRBD2 (5 bases). The CDR3 runs to 12 residues. Germline assignment: CDR1 DFQATT and CDR2 SNEGSKA (reference sequence). V lost 0 bases and J lost 7, with 7 bases in between. CDR3: CSARDRGNEQFF. The DNA for the CDR3 is TGCAGTGCTAGAGATCGGGGTAATGAGCAGTTCTTC.

In its sample, this clonotype was seen many times. The chain joins TRBV2 to TRBJ2-5; D gene ambiguous. The CDR3 runs 14 residues. Germline-derived CDR1 and CDR2 are SNHLY and FYNNEI. The germline V and J ends were trimmed by 6 bases and 3 bases, with 14 bases remaining between them. Here the CDR3 DNA reads TGTGCCAGCAGAGGGTTGGTTAGAGAAGAGACCCAGTACTTC. It is translated as CASRGLVREETQYF.

This clonotype turned up a few times. This chain connects TRBV20-1 to TRBJ2-3, with 8 bases aligning to TRBD1. V lost 8 bases, J lost 3 bases, and 10 bases stayed unmatched. This CDR3 has 14 amino acids. CDR1 is DFQATT and CDR2 is SNEGSKA in the germline V gene (reference sequence). CDR3 protein: CSSQDRGFTDTQYF. CDR3 bases: TGCAGTTCCCAAGACAGGGGCTTTACAGATACGCAGTATTTT.

The chain recombines TRBV7-9 with TRBJ2-7, with TRBD2 as a possible D gene (6 bases). Trimming removed 1 base at V and 5 bases at J, with 12 bases between. The CDR3 has 14 amino acids. Germline loops: CDR1 SEHNR, CDR2 FQNEAQ (reference sequence). The CDR3 is CASSLGAGKDEQYF. The CDR3 coding sequence is TGTGCCAGCAGCTTAGGGGCGGGAAAGGACGAGCAGTACTTC. Full variable domain (remainder filled in from reference TRBV7-9 and TRBJ2-7): DTGVSQNPRHKITKRGQNVTFRCDPISEHNRLYWYRQTLGQGPEFLTYFQNEAQLEKSRLLSDRFSAERPKGSFSTLEIQRTEQGDSAMYLCASSLGAGKDEQYFGPGTRLTVT.